Below, one T cell receptor (beta chain) is given with its context. Its antigen is still unknown. In the original analysis: Filtering differed for immunoSEQ, which gave only junction sequences without quality scores. Sequenced by immunoSEQ multiplex PCR; TCRdb stores in-frame clones only, minus some. D and trimming come from the DNA, and the V and J calls and clone size come from that table. The table shows some 2,100,000 clones, with 93% occurring only once. The data derive from a study of shared clonotypes between healthy human individuals. The wider study: CD4 naive and CD4 memory each took three plates per donor, while CD8 naive took two and CD8 memory one. Study outcomes and limitations: A generally larger estimated richness was seen in naive subsets than in memory subsets. Deeper or shallower sequencing was expected to change how clonotypes are shared among donors.

Germline loops: CDR1 LNHDA, CDR2 SQIVND (reference sequence). The V end lost 3 bases, the J end lost 6 bases, and 14 bases lay between the germline ends. The CDR3 totals 14 residues. CD45RO negativity and positive selection for CCR7 defined naive CD8 cells, a population that excluded terminally differentiated effector memory CD45RA+ cells. The sequence derives from a man aged 18 to 35 in good health. Some clones in this sample may be carry-over from other donors' samples. The sequenced sample consisted of naive CD8+ T cells from PBMCs. The V and J genes are TRBV19 and TRBJ1-2, with D possibly matching TRBD1 (5 bases). The CDR3 bases are TGTGCCAGTAGTATGGGTCCGGGGGACGATGGCTACACCTTC. This codes for CASSMGPGDDGYTF.